The 18 T cell receptor beta chains listed next were all sequenced from one sample in a study of blood T cells in healthy people across ages. Through a sample-barcoded 5' primer and a J-beta primer mix, a second PCR was run for roughly 6 to 11 cycles. TCRdb called the 5' RACE reads again in MiXCR, with one record for every CDR3 protein. There are about a million distinct CDR3 sequences in the sample; roughly two fifths occur only once, and around 12% lies in the top ten. The sequenced sample consisted of blood. The receptors originated from a man between 18 and 35 years old in good health.

The V call is TRBV6-1, the J call TRBJ2-1; perhaps TRBD1 as D (6 bases). The CDR3 spans 13 residues. V lost 10 bases and J 2 bases, leaving 12 bases between the germline ends. Germline CDR1 is MNHNS and CDR2 is SASEGT. For the CDR3, the DNA is TGTGCCACCACAGGGACCACCTACAATGAGCAGTTCTTC. Its protein is CATTGTTYNEQFF.

This clonotype was seen only once. V usage is TRBV27 and J usage is TRBJ2-5; TRBD1 agrees at 9 bases. The germline V gene encodes CDR1 MNHEY and CDR2 SMNVEV (reference sequence). With 4 bases clipped from V and 5 bases from J, the junction kept 8 bases outside the gene matches. This CDR3 spans 15 amino acids. CDR3 coding DNA: TGTGCCAGCAGTTACGGACAGGGGTTAGAGGAGACCCAGTACTTC. This sequence encodes CASSYGQGLEETQYF.

The chain uses TRBV4-1 and TRBJ2-2, with D possibly matching TRBD1 (6 bases). V was pared by 0 bases and J by 5 bases, with 13 bases between. This CDR3 region has 16 residues. CDR1 is MGHRA, CDR2 YSYEKL, per germline. This CDR3 is CASSQETGQWTGELFF. The CDR3 DNA sequence: TGCGCCAGCAGCCAAGAAACAGGACAGTGGACCGGGGAGCTGTTTTTT.

This clonotype has only a few counts. The chain joins TRBV28 to TRBJ1-2, with 9 bases fitting TRBD1. V gave up 4 bases and J gave up 3 bases; unmatched junction bases: 12. The germline V gene encodes CDR1 MDHEN and CDR2 SYDVKM. The CDR3 runs to 17 residues. This chain's CDR3 is CASSSPTGTGRDYGYTF. For the CDR3, the DNA is TGTGCCAGCAGTTCACCGACTGGGACAGGGAGGGACTATGGCTACACCTTC.

The chain recombines TRBV14 with TRBJ2-1; TRBD1 matches at 7 bases. Germline V gives CDR1 SGHDN, CDR2 FVKESK. The J segment lost 6 bases and the V segment lost 8 bases, leaving 10 bases of the junction unmatched. The CDR3 length is 14 residues. The CDR3 loop is CASGSGQSLNEQFF. CDR3 in DNA: TGTGCCAGCGGCTCGGGACAGAGCCTCAATGAGCAGTTCTTC.

The chain recombines TRBV12-3 or TRBV12-4 with TRBJ1-2; maybe TRBD1 (6 bases). This CDR3 is 15 amino acids long. The V and J ends lost 4 bases and 4 bases respectively, with 16 bases between them. The CDR3 is CASSSMDSKPYGYTF. In DNA, the CDR3 is TGTGCCAGCAGTTCGATGGACAGCAAGCCCTATGGCTACACCTTC.

This sequence joins TRBV29-1 and TRBJ2-7, with a weak D call TRBD2 (6 bases). The CDR3 has 13 amino acids. V shed 7 bases and J shed 7 bases, with 20 bases lying between them. Germline lookup yields CDR1 SQVTM and CDR2 ANQGSEA. CDR3 sequence reads: CSGRRQGGYEQYF. CDR3 nucleotides: TGCAGCGGGCGGCGCCAGGGAGGCTATGAGCAGTACTTC.

The chain has TRBV5-1 and TRBJ1-1, with 7 bases identical to TRBD1. Looked up from germline, CDR1 is SGHRS and CDR2 is YFSETQ. The CDR3 loop spans 16 amino acids. The trim removed 2 bases at V and 5 bases at J, leaving 12 bases unmatched. Here the CDR3 reads CASSFDRERRRTEAFF. The DNA of the CDR3 is TGCGCCAGCAGCTTTGACAGGGAAAGGAGGCGGACTGAAGCTTTCTTT.

As for this clonotype: Given a much more abundant clone one base away, this may be a read error. The rearrangement joins TRBV20-1 to TRBJ2-7; D is ambiguous. The V gene lost 1 base and the J gene lost 1 base, with 5 bases spanning the gap. The CDR3 has 12 amino acids. Germline CDR1 reads DFQATT; CDR2 reads SNEGSKA (reference sequence). CDR3: CSARVESYEQYF. DNA of the CDR3: TGCAGTGCTAGAGTCGAGTCCTACGAGCAGTACTTC.

This clonotype was seen a single time. The rearrangement links TRBV5-1 to TRBJ1-3, with 8 bases matching TRBD1. CDR1 and CDR2 (germline): SGHRS, YFSETQ. This CDR3 region has 15 residues. With 10 bases clipped from V and 0 bases from J, the junction kept 9 bases outside the gene matches. The CDR3 coding sequence is TGCGCCGGCACCGGGACAGGCCGCTCTGGAAACACCATATATTTT. Its translation: CAGTGTGRSGNTIYF.

The rearrangement links TRBV29-1 to TRBJ1-1; TRBD1 is a possible D gene (5 bases). Germline CDR1 SQVTM, CDR2 ANQGSEA. Trimming pared 4 bases from V and 0 bases from J, leaving 9 bases between. CDR3 length: 13 amino acids. The CDR3 loop reads CSVVRGVNTEAFF. The CDR3 DNA reads as TGCAGCGTTGTACGGGGGGTGAACACTGAAGCTTTCTTT.

This clonotype showed up many times. The gene calls are TRBV12-3 or TRBV12-4 and TRBJ2-1; D gene unclear. V gave up 9 bases and J gave up 0 bases, with 12 bases separating them. The CDR3 runs to 14 residues. CDR3 protein: CASLLGSSYNEQFF. The CDR3 DNA reads as TGTGCCAGTCTCCTCGGAAGCTCCTACAATGAGCAGTTCTTC.

The chain links TRBV12-3 or TRBV12-4 to TRBJ1-4; D call uncertain. V was pared by 7 bases and J by 4 bases, with 13 bases between. The CDR3 runs 14 residues. Here the CDR3 DNA reads TGTGCCAGCACCACCGACGGAGGTAATGAAAAACTGTTTTTT. Translated, it gives CASTTDGGNEKLFF.

This clonotype showed up just a few times. The V call is TRBV5-1, the J call TRBJ1-2; D is ambiguous. V was cut by 0 bases and J by 9 bases, with 12 bases left in between. Germline values: CDR1 SGHRS, CDR2 YFSETQ. The CDR3 spans 13 residues. DNA for the CDR3: TGCGCCAGCAGCTTGGGGGCAGATCAACGCTACACCTTC. Protein: CASSLGADQRYTF.

The genes are TRBV7-2 and TRBJ2-2; 9 bases are shared with TRBD1. Germline assignment: CDR1 SGHTA and CDR2 FQGNSA. The CDR3 length is 17 residues. The J segment lost 6 bases and the V segment lost 3 bases, leaving 11 bases of the junction unmatched. CDR3 loop: CASSFPQQGASSGELFF. CDR3 nucleotide sequence: TGTGCCAGCAGCTTTCCCCAACAGGGGGCGTCGTCCGGGGAGCTGTTTTTT.

The chain combines TRBV4-1 with TRBJ2-5, with D possibly TRBD1 on 6 matching bases. The DNA end lines up better with TRBJ2-1; the J call may be wrong. The germline gives CDR1 MGHRA, CDR2 YSYEKL. This CDR3 has 16 amino acids. As DNA, the CDR3 is TGCGCCAGCAGCCAAGAAACAGGGACCATACAAGAGACCCAGTTCTTC. Translated: CASSQETGTIQETQFF.

The chain employs TRBV20-1 and TRBJ2-1; 13 nucleotides agree with TRBD2. The CDR3 spans 14 residues. Germline-derived CDR1 and CDR2 are DFQATT and SNEGSKA (reference sequence). V was clipped by 5 bases and J by 5 bases; unmatched bases: 3. The CDR3 nucleotides read TGCAGTGCTGGACTAGCGGGGGCCGACAATGAGCAGTTCTTC. This gives the protein CSAGLAGADNEQFF.

The chain links TRBV20-1 to TRBJ2-3; 7 bases line up with TRBD2. CDR1 DFQATT and CDR2 SNEGSKA come from the germline V gene (reference sequence). The ends lost 5 bases at V and 6 bases at J; junction bases unmatched: 14. The CDR3 covers 15 residues. The DNA of the CDR3 is TGCAGTGCTCCTCGATTAGCGGGCGCGGGGGATACGCAGTATTTT. Its protein product is CSAPRLAGAGDTQYF.